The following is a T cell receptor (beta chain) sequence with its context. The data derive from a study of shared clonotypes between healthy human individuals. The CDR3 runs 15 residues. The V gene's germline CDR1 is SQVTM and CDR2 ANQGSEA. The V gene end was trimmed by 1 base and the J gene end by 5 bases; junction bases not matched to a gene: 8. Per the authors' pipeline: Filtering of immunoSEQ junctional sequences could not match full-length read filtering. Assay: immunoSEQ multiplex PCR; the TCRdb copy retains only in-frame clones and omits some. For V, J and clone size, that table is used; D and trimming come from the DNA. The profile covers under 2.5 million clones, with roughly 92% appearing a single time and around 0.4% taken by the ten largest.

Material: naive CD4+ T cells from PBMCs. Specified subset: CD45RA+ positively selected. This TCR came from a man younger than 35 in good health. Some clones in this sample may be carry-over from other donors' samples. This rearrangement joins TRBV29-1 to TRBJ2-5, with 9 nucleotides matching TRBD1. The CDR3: CSVEGQGGGGETQYF. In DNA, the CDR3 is TGCAGCGTTGAAGGACAGGGGGGAGGTGGCGAGACCCAGTACTTC. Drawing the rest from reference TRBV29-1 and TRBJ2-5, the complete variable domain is SAVISQKPSRDICQRGTSLTIQCQVDSQVTMMFWYRQQPGQSLTLIATANQGSEATYESGFVIDKFPISRPNLTFSTLTVSNMSPEDSSIYLCSVEGQGGGGETQYFGPGTRLLVL.